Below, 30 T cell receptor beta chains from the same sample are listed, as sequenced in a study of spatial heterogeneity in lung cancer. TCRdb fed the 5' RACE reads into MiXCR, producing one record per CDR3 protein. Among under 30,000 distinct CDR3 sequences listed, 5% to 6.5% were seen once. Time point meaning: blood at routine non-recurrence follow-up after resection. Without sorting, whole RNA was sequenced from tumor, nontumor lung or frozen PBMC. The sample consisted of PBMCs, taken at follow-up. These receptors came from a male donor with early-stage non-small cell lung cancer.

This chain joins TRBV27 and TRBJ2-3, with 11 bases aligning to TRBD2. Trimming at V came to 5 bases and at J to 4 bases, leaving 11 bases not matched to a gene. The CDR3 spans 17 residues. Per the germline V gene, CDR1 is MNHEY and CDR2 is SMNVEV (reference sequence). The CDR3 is CASSKNSGGAKADTQYF. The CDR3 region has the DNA TGTGCCAGCAGTAAAAATAGCGGGGGGGCCAAGGCAGATACGCAGTATTTT.

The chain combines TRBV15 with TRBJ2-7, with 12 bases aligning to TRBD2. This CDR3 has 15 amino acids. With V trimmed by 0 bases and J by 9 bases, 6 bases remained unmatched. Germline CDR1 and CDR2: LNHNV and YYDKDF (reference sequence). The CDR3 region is CATSRDLAGGPGQYV. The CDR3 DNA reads TGTGCCACCAGCAGAGATCTAGCGGGAGGGCCGGGGCAGTACGTC.

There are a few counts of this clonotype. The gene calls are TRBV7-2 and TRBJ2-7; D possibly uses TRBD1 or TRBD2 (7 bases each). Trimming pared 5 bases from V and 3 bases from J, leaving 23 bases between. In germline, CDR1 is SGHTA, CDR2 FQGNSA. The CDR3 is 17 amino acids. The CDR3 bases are TGTGCCAGCAGCCCCAGGGGGGGTCAGGGGCAACTCTACGAGCAGTACTTC. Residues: CASSPRGGQGQLYEQYF.

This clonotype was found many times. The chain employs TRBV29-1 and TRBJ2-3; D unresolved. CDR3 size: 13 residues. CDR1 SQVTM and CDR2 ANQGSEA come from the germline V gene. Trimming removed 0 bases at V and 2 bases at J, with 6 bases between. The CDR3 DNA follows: TGCAGCGTTGAAGATCGGGTCACAGATACGCAGTATTTT. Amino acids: CSVEDRVTDTQYF.

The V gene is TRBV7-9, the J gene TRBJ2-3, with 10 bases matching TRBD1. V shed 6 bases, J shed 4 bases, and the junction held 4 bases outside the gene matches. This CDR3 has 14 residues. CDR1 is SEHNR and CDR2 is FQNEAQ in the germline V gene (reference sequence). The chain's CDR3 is CASRSDRGADTQYF. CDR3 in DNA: TGTGCCAGCAGATCGGACAGGGGGGCAGATACGCAGTATTTT.

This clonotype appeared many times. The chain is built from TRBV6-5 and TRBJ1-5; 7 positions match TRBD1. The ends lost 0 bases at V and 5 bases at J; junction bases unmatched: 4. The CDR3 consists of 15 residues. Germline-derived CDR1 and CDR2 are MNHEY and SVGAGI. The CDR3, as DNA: TGTGCCAGCAGTTACTCCCCAGGGGGGGATCAGCCCCAGCATTTT. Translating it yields CASSYSPGGDQPQHF.

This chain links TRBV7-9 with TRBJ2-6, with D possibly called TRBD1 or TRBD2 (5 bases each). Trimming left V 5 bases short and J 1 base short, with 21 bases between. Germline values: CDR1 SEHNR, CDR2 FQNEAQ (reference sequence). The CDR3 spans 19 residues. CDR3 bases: TGTGCCAGCAGCCCGAGAGGGGAACTCCGATATTCTGGGGCCAACGTCCTGACTTTC. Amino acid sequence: CASSPRGELRYSGANVLTF.

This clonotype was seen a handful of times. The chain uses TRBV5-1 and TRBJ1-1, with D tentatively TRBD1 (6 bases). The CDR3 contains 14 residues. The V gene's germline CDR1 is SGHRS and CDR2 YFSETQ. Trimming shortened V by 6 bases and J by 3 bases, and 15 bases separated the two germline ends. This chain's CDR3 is CASKAGALDTEAFF. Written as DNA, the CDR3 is TGCGCCAGCAAAGCGGGGGCTCTGGACACTGAAGCTTTCTTT.

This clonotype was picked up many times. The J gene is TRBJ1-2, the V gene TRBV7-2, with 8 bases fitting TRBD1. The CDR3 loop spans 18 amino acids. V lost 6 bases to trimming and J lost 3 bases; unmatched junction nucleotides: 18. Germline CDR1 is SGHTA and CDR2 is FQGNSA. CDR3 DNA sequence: TGTGCCAGCAGGTTAAGGCCGGGACAGGAGTCATTCTACTATGGCTACACCTTC. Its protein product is CASRLRPGQESFYYGYTF.

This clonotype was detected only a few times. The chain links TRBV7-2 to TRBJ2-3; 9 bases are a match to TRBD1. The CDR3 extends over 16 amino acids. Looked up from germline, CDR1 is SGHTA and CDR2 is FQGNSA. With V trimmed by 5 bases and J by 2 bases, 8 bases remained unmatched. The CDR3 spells CASSPGQGRSTDTQYF. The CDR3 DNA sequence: TGTGCCAGCAGCCCGGGACAGGGACGGTCCACAGATACGCAGTATTTT. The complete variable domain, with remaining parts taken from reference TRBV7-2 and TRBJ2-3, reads GAGVSQSPSNKVTEKGKDVELRCDPISGHTALYWYRQSLGQGLEFLIYFQGNSAPDKSGLPSDRFSAERTGGSVSTLTIQRTQQEDSAVYLCASSPGQGRSTDTQYFGPGTRLTVL.

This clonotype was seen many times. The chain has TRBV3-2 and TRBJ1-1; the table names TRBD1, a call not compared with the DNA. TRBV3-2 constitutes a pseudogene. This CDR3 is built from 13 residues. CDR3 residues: CASSPDKETEAFF. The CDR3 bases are TGTGCCAGCAGCCCGGACAAGGAAACTGAAGCTTTCTTT.

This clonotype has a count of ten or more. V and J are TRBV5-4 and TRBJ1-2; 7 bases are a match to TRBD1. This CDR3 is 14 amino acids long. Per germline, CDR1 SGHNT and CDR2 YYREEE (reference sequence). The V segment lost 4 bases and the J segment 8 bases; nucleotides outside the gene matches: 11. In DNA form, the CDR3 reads TGTGCCAGCAGCCAAGGGACAGCCCTGAGAGGCTACACCTTC. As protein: CASSQGTALRGYTF.

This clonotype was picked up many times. The CDR3 sequence is CASSLTYYLTYEQYV. CDR3 DNA: TGTGCCAGCAGCTTAACGTACTACCTAACCTACGAGCAGTACGTC. The gene calls are TRBV7-3 and TRBJ2-7; no clear D. Germline V gene data show CDR1 as SGHTA and CDR2 as FQGTGA. Deletions cut 0 bases from V and 2 bases from J, with 11 bases between. This CDR3 spans 15 amino acids.

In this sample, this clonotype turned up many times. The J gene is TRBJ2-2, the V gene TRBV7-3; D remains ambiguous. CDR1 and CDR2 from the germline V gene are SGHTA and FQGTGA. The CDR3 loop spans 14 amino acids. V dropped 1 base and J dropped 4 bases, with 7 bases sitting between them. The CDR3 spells CASSLIFTTGELFF. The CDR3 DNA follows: TGTGCCAGCAGCTTAATCTTTACCACCGGGGAGCTGTTTTTT.

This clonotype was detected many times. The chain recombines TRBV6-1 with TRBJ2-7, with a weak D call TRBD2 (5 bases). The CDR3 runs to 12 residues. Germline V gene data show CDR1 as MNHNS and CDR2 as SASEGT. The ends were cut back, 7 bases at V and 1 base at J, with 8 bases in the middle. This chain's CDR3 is CASNGGSYEQYV. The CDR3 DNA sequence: TGTGCCAGCAACGGAGGATCCTACGAGCAGTACGTC.

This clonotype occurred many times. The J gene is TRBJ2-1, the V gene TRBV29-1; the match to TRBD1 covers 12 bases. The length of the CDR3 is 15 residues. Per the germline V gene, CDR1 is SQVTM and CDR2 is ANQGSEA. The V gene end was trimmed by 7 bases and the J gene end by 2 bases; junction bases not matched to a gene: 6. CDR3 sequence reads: CSAAGQGAAYNEQFF. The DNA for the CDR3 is TGCAGCGCCGCGGGACAGGGGGCGGCCTACAATGAGCAGTTCTTC.

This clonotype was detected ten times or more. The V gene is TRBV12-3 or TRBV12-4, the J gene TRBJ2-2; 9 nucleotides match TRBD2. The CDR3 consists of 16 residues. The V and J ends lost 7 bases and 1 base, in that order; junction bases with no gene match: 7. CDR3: CASISSGTVNTGELFF. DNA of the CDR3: TGTGCCAGCATCTCTAGCGGGACAGTGAACACCGGGGAGCTGTTTTTT.

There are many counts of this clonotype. The CDR3 DNA is TGTGCCAGCAGTTTCGACAGGGAATACAATGAGCAGTTCTTC. Protein product: CASSFDREYNEQFF. The J gene is TRBJ2-1, the V gene TRBV28; 7 bases align to TRBD1. With V trimmed by 3 bases and J by 4 bases, 3 bases remained unmatched. Germline V gene sequence: CDR1 MDHEN, CDR2 SYDVKM. The CDR3 loop spans 14 amino acids.

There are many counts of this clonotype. CDR3 residues: CASSSGPMNTEAFF. CDR3 bases: TGCGCCAGCAGCTCGGGACCGATGAACACTGAAGCTTTCTTT. The chain employs TRBV5-1 and TRBJ1-1; D might be TRBD1 (5 bases). The CDR3 totals 14 residues. Germline V gene data show CDR1 as SGHRS and CDR2 as YFSETQ. With 3 bases removed from V and 0 bases from J, the gap between germline ends came to 9 bases.

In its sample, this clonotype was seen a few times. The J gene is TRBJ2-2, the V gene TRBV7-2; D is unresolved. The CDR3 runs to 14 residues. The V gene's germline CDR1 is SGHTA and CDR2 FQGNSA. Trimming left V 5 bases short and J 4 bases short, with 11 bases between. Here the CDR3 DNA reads TGTGCCAGCAGCCACGGACGCCCCACCGGGGAGCTGTTTTTT. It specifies CASSHGRPTGELFF.

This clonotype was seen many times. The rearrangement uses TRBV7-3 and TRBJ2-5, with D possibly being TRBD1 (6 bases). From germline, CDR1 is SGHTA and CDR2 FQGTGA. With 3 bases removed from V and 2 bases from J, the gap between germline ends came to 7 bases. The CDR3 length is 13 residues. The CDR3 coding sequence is TGTGCCAGCAGCTTGGACAGACAAGAGACCCAGTACTTC. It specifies CASSLDRQETQYF.

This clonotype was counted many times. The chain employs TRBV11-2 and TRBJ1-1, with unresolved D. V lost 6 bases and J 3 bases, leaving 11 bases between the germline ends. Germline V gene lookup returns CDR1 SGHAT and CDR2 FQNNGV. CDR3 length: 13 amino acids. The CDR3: CASSRDRDTEAFF. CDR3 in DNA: TGTGCCAGCAGTCGAGATCGGGACACTGAAGCTTTCTTT.

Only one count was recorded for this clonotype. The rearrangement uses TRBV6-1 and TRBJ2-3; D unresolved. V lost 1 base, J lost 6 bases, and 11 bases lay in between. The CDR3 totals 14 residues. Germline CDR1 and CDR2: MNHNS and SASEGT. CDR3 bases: TGTGCCAGCAGTGAAGTAGCTGCCCCGGATACGCAGTATTTT. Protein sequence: CASSEVAAPDTQYF.

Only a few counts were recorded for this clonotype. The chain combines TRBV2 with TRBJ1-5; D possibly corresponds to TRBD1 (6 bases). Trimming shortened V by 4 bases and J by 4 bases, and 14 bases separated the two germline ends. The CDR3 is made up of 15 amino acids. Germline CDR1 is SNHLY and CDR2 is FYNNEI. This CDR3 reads CASSGLDRPNQPQHF. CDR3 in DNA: TGTGCCAGCAGTGGCCTGGACAGACCTAATCAGCCCCAGCATTTT.

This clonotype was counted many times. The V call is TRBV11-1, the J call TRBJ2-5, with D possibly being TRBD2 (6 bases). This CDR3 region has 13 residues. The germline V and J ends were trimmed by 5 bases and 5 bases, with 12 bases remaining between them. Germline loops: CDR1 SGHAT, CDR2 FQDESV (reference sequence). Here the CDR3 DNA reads TGTGCCAGCAGCCTGGGACTTGGCGAGACCCAGTACTTC. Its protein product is CASSLGLGETQYF.

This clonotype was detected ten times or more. The CDR3 region has the DNA TGTGCCAGCAGCGGCGAGACAGGGGGGAACACTGAAGCTTTCTTT. As protein: CASSGETGGNTEAFF. The V call is TRBV7-9, the J call TRBJ1-1, with 9 bases lining up with TRBD1. The CDR3 has 15 amino acids. J lost 1 base, V lost 5 bases, and 5 bases had no gene match. Germline-derived CDR1 and CDR2 are SEHNR and FQNEAQ (reference sequence).

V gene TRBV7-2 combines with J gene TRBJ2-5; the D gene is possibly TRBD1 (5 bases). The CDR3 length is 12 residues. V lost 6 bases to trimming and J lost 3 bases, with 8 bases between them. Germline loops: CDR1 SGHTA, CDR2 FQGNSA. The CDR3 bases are TGTGCCAGCAGTCGCAGGGAAGAGACCCAGTACTTC. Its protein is CASSRREETQYF.

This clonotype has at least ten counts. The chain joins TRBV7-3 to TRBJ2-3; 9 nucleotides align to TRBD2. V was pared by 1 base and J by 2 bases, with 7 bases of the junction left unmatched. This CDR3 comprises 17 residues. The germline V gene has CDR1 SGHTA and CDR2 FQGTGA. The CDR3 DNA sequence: TGTGCCAGCAGCTTAATGAAGCGGGGGGCACCCACAGATACGCAGTATTTT. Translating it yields CASSLMKRGAPTDTQYF.

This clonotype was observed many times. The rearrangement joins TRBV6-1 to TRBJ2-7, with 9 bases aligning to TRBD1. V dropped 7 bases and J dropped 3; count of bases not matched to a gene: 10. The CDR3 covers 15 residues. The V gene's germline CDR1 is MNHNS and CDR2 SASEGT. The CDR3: CASIGPGQGSYEQYV. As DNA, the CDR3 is TGTGCCAGCATCGGGCCGGGACAGGGAAGCTACGAGCAGTACGTC.

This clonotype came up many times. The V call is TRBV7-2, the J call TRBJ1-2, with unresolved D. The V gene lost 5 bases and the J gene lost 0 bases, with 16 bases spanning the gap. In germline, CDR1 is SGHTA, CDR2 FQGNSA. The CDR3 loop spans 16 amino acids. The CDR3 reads CASSPGEQRANYGYTF. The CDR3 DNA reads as TGTGCCAGCAGCCCCGGAGAACAGAGAGCTAACTATGGCTACACCTTC. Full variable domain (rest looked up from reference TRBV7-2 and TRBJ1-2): GAGVSQSPSNKVTEKGKDVELRCDPISGHTALYWYRQSLGQGLEFLIYFQGNSAPDKSGLPSDRFSAERTGGSVSTLTIQRTQQEDSAVYLCASSPGEQRANYGYTFGSGTRLTVV.